This T cell receptor beta chain comes out of a study of PD-1 blockade in classical Hodgkin lymphoma. Study-wide results and caveats: Exclusion removed patients who began nivolumab under 1 year after ASCT.

Brentuximab vedotin exposure varied, and every patient relapsed after autologous stem cell transplantation. Some clones are missing from TCRdb's copy, which holds only in-frame ones; the method was immunoSEQ multiplex PCR. This table has about 97,000 clones, around 80% appearing once. This CDR3 is built from 14 residues. With respect to this clone: The antigen is unknown.

The J gene is TRBJ2-3, the V gene TRBV21-1. TRBV21-1 is annotated as a pseudogene. The source material was peripheral blood mononuclear cells (PBMCs), sampled at baseline. The TCR sequence derives from a human donor with classical Hodgkin lymphoma. The CDR3 sequence: CAPPGAGPTDTQYF. As DNA, the CDR3 is TGTGCCCCTCCCGGGGCAGGTCCCACAGATACGCAGTATTTT.